The 19 T cell receptor beta chains presented below share a single source sample, sequenced in a study of blood T cells in healthy people across ages. The authors ran a second PCR of 7 to 11 cycles using a sample-barcoded 5' primer and a J-beta primer mix. TCRdb itself ran the 5' RACE reads through MiXCR, one entry per CDR3 protein. The profile shows 890,000 or so distinct CDR3 sequences, approximately 65% of them singletons. The sample was blood. Receptors originate from a man in his thirties or forties in good health.

V usage is TRBV12-3 or TRBV12-4 and J usage is TRBJ2-4; D might be TRBD1 (5 bases). The CDR3 covers 14 residues. V lost 6 bases and J 1 base, leaving 10 bases between the germline ends. DNA for the CDR3: TGTGCCAGCAGGTTCGCAGGGGCCAAAAACATTCAGTACTTC. The encoded protein is CASRFAGAKNIQYF.

Details on this clonotype: An end of the junction differs from the germline gene, which may be a read error. This chain connects TRBV15 to TRBJ2-3, with 12 bases fitting TRBD2. CDR1 is LNHNV, CDR2 YYDKDF, per germline (reference sequence). The length of the CDR3 is 18 residues. CDR3 in amino acids: CATSKGLAGLYVAETQYF. For the CDR3, the DNA is TGTGCCACCAGCAAGGGACTAGCGGGTCTCTATGTCGCAGAGACGCAGTATTTT.

The gene calls are TRBV25-1 and TRBJ2-3; no clear D. The CDR3 length is 15 residues. V gave up 8 bases and J gave up 1 base, with 16 bases separating them. Germline V gene data show CDR1 as MGHDK and CDR2 as SYGVNS. The CDR3 loop is CASSPDPSGTDTQYF. DNA for the CDR3: TGTGCCAGCTCCCCGGACCCGTCGGGCACAGATACGCAGTATTTT.

The chain couples TRBV6-5 to TRBJ2-2, with D possibly matching TRBD1 (6 bases). CDR1 and CDR2 from the germline V gene are MNHEY and SVGAGI. V was pared by 2 bases and J by 4 bases, with 17 bases between. This CDR3 is 17 amino acids long. The DNA for the CDR3 is TGTGCCAGCAGTTACCGGGGACACGAGACTCCCACCGGGGAGCTGTTTTTT. Amino acids: CASSYRGHETPTGELFF.

About this clonotype itself: The junction differs from germline at one of its ends, possibly a read error. The CDR3 nucleotides are TGTACCAGCAGCCGAGGCGGACCGGGACAGTCCTACGAGCAGTACTTC. It codes for CTSSRGGPGQSYEQYF. This chain connects TRBV6-5 to TRBJ2-5, with TRBD1 matching over 7 bases. The DNA end is more similar to TRBJ2-7, so the J call may be wrong. Germline assignment: CDR1 MNHEY and CDR2 SVGAGI. The CDR3 totals 16 residues.

The rearrangement joins TRBV9 to TRBJ2-5, with TRBD2 matching over 9 bases. The CDR3 contains 14 residues. Germline assignment: CDR1 SGDLS and CDR2 YYNGEE. The J segment lost 5 bases and the V segment lost 3 bases, leaving 5 bases of the junction unmatched. The CDR3 nucleotides read TGTGCCAGCAGCGCTAGCGGGGCCGGGGAGACCCAGTACTTC. Residues: CASSASGAGETQYF.

The rearrangement uses TRBV9 and TRBJ2-1; 8 nucleotides align to TRBD1. V gave up 0 bases and J gave up 2 bases; unmatched junction bases: 4. The CDR3 covers 16 residues. Germline V lookup: CDR1 SGDLS, CDR2 YYNGEE. The CDR3 DNA reads as TGTGCCAGCAGCGTAGTGGGACAGGCGGCCTACAATGAGCAGTTCTTC. Protein: CASSVVGQAAYNEQFF.

This clonotype was found once. CDR3: CASSQGGTSIYEQFF. In nucleotides, the CDR3 is TGCGCCAGCAGCCAAGGTGGGACTAGCATCTACGAGCAGTTCTTC. The chain employs TRBV4-3 and TRBJ2-1, with 9 bases lining up with TRBD2. This CDR3 is built from 15 residues. Germline CDR1 and CDR2: LGHNA and YSLEER. The V segment lost 1 base and the J segment 10 bases; nucleotides outside the gene matches: 8.

This chain uses TRBV4-3 with TRBJ1-4; D perhaps matches TRBD1 (6 bases). Germline CDR1 is LGHNA and CDR2 is YSLEER. V was shortened by 1 base and J by 0 bases, with 6 bases between the two germline ends. This CDR3 has 15 amino acids. DNA of the CDR3: TGCGCCAGCAGCCAAGGGACAGCAACTAATGAAAAACTGTTTTTT. This translates into CASSQGTATNEKLFF.

The sample holds a few counts of this clonotype. V and J are TRBV6-5 and TRBJ2-3; D may be TRBD1 or TRBD2 (6 bases each). The germline V gene has CDR1 MNHEY and CDR2 SVGAGI. Trimming pared 2 bases from V and 4 bases from J, leaving 16 bases between. The CDR3 spans 16 residues. CDR3 sequence: CASSYPGRGGSDTQYF. The CDR3 DNA sequence: TGTGCCAGCAGTTACCCGGGCAGGGGAGGCTCAGATACGCAGTATTTT.

The chain recombines TRBV12-3 or TRBV12-4 with TRBJ2-1; D might be TRBD1 or TRBD2, each matching 5 bases. The CDR3 length is 14 residues. The V and J ends lost 6 bases and 8 bases respectively, with 17 bases between them. The DNA for the CDR3 is TGTGCCAGCAGCGGGCTCGGGGCGGTCGATGAGCAGTTCTTC. Translating it yields CASSGLGAVDEQFF.

V gene TRBV4-3 combines with J gene TRBJ1-4; no clear D gene. The germline V and J ends were trimmed by 4 bases and 4 bases, with 13 bases remaining between them. Germline values: CDR1 LGHNA, CDR2 YSLEER. The CDR3 loop spans 15 amino acids. The DNA of the CDR3 is TGCGCCAGCAGCCGACGAAGCAGAAATAATGAAAAACTGTTTTTT. Its translation is CASSRRSRNNEKLFF.

This clonotype was observed once. One end of the junction does not line up with germline, which may come from a read error. The chain uses TRBV25-1 and TRBJ2-5, with D perhaps TRBD1 or TRBD2 (5 bases each). Germline V CDR1 and CDR2: MGHDK, SYGVNS. CDR3 length: 11 amino acids. CDR3 DNA sequence: TGTGTCAGCTTGTGGGGGGAGACCCAGTACTTC. Translating gives CVSLWGETQYF.

The DNA of the CDR3 is TGTGCCAGCAAGATGAGGGGGGGCGCCTCCTACGAGCAGTACTTC. Protein: CASKMRGGASYEQYF. The gene calls are TRBV12-3 or TRBV12-4 and TRBJ2-7; D may be TRBD2 (7 bases). The CDR3 is 15 residues long. Trimming pared 7 bases from V and 0 bases from J, leaving 16 bases between.

Comment on this clonotype: A read error may produce the germline difference seen at one junction end. The chain joins TRBV6-2 or TRBV6-3 to TRBJ2-3, with TRBD2 as a possible D gene (6 bases). The CDR3 loop spans 12 amino acids. In germline, CDR1 is MNHEY, CDR2 SVGEGT. The CDR3 DNA follows: TGTGCCACCAGTTACGCGGGGGATACGCAGTATTTT. This gives the protein CATSYAGDTQYF.

This clonotype was seen a handful of times. V and J are TRBV7-3 and TRBJ2-1; D not resolved. Per the germline V gene, CDR1 is SGHTA and CDR2 is FQGTGA. Trimming took off 8 bases at V and 4 bases at J, with 12 bases between the two ends. The CDR3 sequence is 13 residues long. The CDR3 sequence is CASLSASYNEQFF. CDR3 bases: TGTGCCAGCTTGTCGGCCTCTTACAATGAGCAGTTCTTC.

This chain connects TRBV12-3 or TRBV12-4 to TRBJ2-5; D remains unclear. CDR3 size: 15 residues. Trimming cost V 3 bases and J 2 bases, with 13 bases left between them. The CDR3 coding sequence is TGTGCCAGCAGTTTTGCTCTAAACCCACAAGAGACCCAGTACTTC. The encoded protein is CASSFALNPQETQYF.

Here the CDR3 reads CASSVVGGILVNEQFF. In DNA form, the CDR3 reads TGTGCCAGCAGCGTAGTCGGTGGGATTCTTGTAAATGAGCAGTTCTTC. The rearrangement uses TRBV9 and TRBJ2-1, with D hard to call. Germline assignment: CDR1 SGDLS and CDR2 YYNGEE. This CDR3 has 16 amino acids. Trimming left V 0 bases short and J 7 bases short, with 17 bases between.

V gene TRBV7-8 combines with J gene TRBJ1-5; D call uncertain. Deletions cut 1 base from V and 4 bases from J, with 17 bases between. The germline V gene encodes CDR1 SGHVS and CDR2 FQNEAQ. The CDR3 loop spans 17 amino acids. Here the CDR3 DNA reads TGTGCCAGCAGCTTAGAATGGTCGGGATTGTATAATCAGCCCCAGCATTTT. It codes for CASSLEWSGLYNQPQHF.